These 28 T cell receptor beta chains share one sample of origin, sequenced in a study of T cell responses to AZD1222 COVID-19 vaccine. Libraries were prepared by immunoSEQ multiplex PCR; TCRdb keeps only in-frame clonotypes and omits some of them. The sample lists roughly 150,000 clones; roughly 94% were seen once. This material consisted of peripheral blood, taken 28 days after the second AZD1222 dose. These receptor sequences come from an adult who received the AZD1222 COVID-19 vaccine.

The CDR3: CATSRRENTEAFF. The CDR3 DNA is TGTGCCACCAGCAGAAGGGAGAACACTGAAGCTTTCTTT. The chain employs TRBV15 and TRBJ1-1; D gene ambiguous. Trimming pared 2 bases from V and 1 base from J, leaving 5 bases between. The CDR3 spans 13 residues. CDR1 is LNHNV and CDR2 is YYDKDF in the germline V gene (reference sequence).

V gene TRBV5-4 combines with J gene TRBJ2-1; 7 bases line up with TRBD2. From germline, CDR1 is SGHNT and CDR2 YYREEE (reference sequence). This CDR3 has 16 residues. Trimming at V came to 4 bases and at J to 0 bases, leaving 7 bases not matched to a gene. The CDR3 coding sequence is TGTGCCAGCAGCCGTGGGGGGGGAAACTCCTACAATGAGCAGTTCTTC. It codes for CASSRGGGNSYNEQFF.

In DNA form, the CDR3 reads TGCAGTGCTAGTTGGGGAGGTGGAAACACCATATATTTT. Protein sequence: CSASWGGGNTIYF. V is TRBV20-1 and J is TRBJ1-3; D gene unclear. The germline V gene encodes CDR1 DFQATT and CDR2 SNEGSKA (reference sequence). Deletions cut 3 bases from V and 3 bases from J, with 9 bases between. The CDR3 extends over 13 amino acids.

The CDR3 nucleotides read TGCAGTGTGCGGAACACTGAAGCTTTCTTT. Amino acid sequence: CSVRNTEAFF. This chain uses TRBV20-1 with TRBJ1-1; no clear D. This CDR3 region has 10 residues. V was clipped by 7 bases and J by 1 base, with 4 bases between them. Germline loops: CDR1 DFQATT, CDR2 SNEGSKA (reference sequence).

The chain uses TRBV9 and TRBJ2-5; unclear D gene. The CDR3 spans 13 residues. Germline V gene data show CDR1 as SGDLS and CDR2 as YYNGEE. V was shortened by 0 bases and J by 5 bases, with 8 bases between the two germline ends. DNA of the CDR3: TGTGCCAGCAGCGTAGAATTGCGGGAGACCCAGTACTTC. It specifies CASSVELRETQYF. Full variable domain (outside the CDR3, taken from reference TRBV9 and TRBJ2-5): DSGVTQTPKHLITATGQRVTLRCSPRSGDLSVYWYQQSLDQGLQFLIQYYNGEERAKGNILERFSAQQFPDLHSELNLSSLELGDSALYFCASSVELRETQYFGPGTRLLVL.

V gene TRBV5-4 combines with J gene TRBJ1-2; 8 bases are a match to TRBD1. V dropped 4 bases and J dropped 6; count of bases not matched to a gene: 11. From germline, CDR1 is SGHNT and CDR2 YYREEE (reference sequence). The CDR3 loop spans 15 amino acids. The CDR3 DNA sequence: TGTGCCAGCAGCGGAGGGCTACAGGGGGTGCATGGCTACACCTTC. Translating it yields CASSGGLQGVHGYTF. Filled out from reference TRBV5-4 and TRBJ1-2, the complete variable domain reads ETGVTQSPTHLIKTRGQQVTLRCSSQSGHNTVSWYQQALGQGPQFIFQYYREEENGRGNFPPRFSGLQFPNYSSELNVNALELDDSALYLCASSGGLQGVHGYTFGSGTRLTVV.

J is TRBJ1-1 and V is TRBV15; D unresolved. V lost 0 bases and J 1 base, leaving 9 bases between the germline ends. The germline V gene has CDR1 LNHNV and CDR2 YYDKDF (reference sequence). This CDR3 comprises 15 residues. DNA of the CDR3: TGTGCCACCAGCAGAGATCGGATTCAGAACACTGAAGCTTTCTTT. Its translation: CATSRDRIQNTEAFF.

The gene calls are TRBV6-5 and TRBJ1-2; D remains unclear. V lost 5 bases and J lost 1, with 11 bases in between. Germline V gives CDR1 MNHEY, CDR2 SVGAGI. This CDR3 is 14 amino acids long. CDR3 sequence reads: CASSSAQDNYGYTF. CDR3 nucleotide sequence: TGTGCCAGCAGTAGTGCTCAGGATAACTATGGCTACACCTTC.

The chain couples TRBV10-3 to TRBJ1-2, with unresolved D. Trimming removed 5 bases from V and 5 bases from J, with 9 bases in between. The V gene's germline CDR1 is ENHRY and CDR2 SYGVKD. CDR3 length: 12 amino acids. The CDR3 coding sequence is TGTGCCATCAGTTCACAGAATTATGGCTACACCTTC. This codes for CAISSQNYGYTF.

This sequence joins TRBV7-8 and TRBJ2-5, with 11 bases fitting TRBD1. Trimming took 4 bases from V and 4 from J; bases not matched to a gene: 5. This CDR3 comprises 15 residues. Per the germline V gene, CDR1 is SGHVS and CDR2 is FQNEAQ. In DNA, the CDR3 is TGTGCCAGCAGCTCCCGGGACAGGGGGAGAGAGACCCAGTACTTC. It is translated as CASSSRDRGRETQYF.

This chain links TRBV27 with TRBJ1-1; D remains unclear. The CDR3 loop spans 14 amino acids. The germline CDR1 and CDR2 sequences are MNHEY and SMNVEV (reference sequence). V lost 2 bases and J lost 3, with 10 bases in between. As DNA, the CDR3 is TGTGCCAGCAGTTTACGGGCGATTTACACTGAAGCTTTCTTT. It yields the protein CASSLRAIYTEAFF.

J is TRBJ1-5 and V is TRBV10-1, with 9 bases that match TRBD1. The ends lost 6 bases at V and 4 bases at J; junction bases unmatched: 7. The CDR3 runs to 15 residues. Germline V CDR1 and CDR2: WNHNN, SYGVQD (reference sequence). The CDR3, as DNA: TGCGCCAGCAGGGGGACAGGGAAGAAGAATCAGCCCCAGCATTTT. It is translated as CASRGTGKKNQPQHF.

The chain links TRBV7-8 to TRBJ1-1; D is perhaps TRBD1 (5 bases). The CDR3 contains 16 residues. The germline V gene encodes CDR1 SGHVS and CDR2 FQNEAQ. V was pared by 1 base and J by 0 bases, with 12 bases between. The DNA of the CDR3 is TGTGCCAGCAGCTTAGGAGGACACCGTATGAACACTGAAGCTTTCTTT. Translated, it gives CASSLGGHRMNTEAFF.

With regard to this clone: This specimen includes other DNA sequences encoding the same CDR3. This chain joins TRBV12-3 or TRBV12-4 and TRBJ1-5; 10 bases agree with TRBD1. This CDR3 comprises 13 residues. Trimming removed 6 bases from V and 7 bases from J; junction bases left unmatched: 3. The CDR3: CASSLTGGQPQHF. DNA of the CDR3: TGTGCCAGCAGCCTGACAGGGGGCCAGCCCCAGCATTTT.

This sequence joins TRBV29-1 and TRBJ1-1; TRBD1 matches at 8 bases. The CDR3 is 13 amino acids. From germline, CDR1 is SQVTM and CDR2 ANQGSEA. Unmatched junction bases numbered 1, after V lost 0 bases and J lost 4 bases. The DNA for the CDR3 is TGCAGCGTTGAAGACGGACAGGGCACTGAAGCTTTCTTT. This gives the protein CSVEDGQGTEAFF.

The chain carries TRBV3-1 (or the pseudogene TRBV3-2) and TRBJ1-2; weak D call: TRBD1 (6 bases). V lost 5 bases and J 8 bases, leaving 15 bases between the germline ends. The CDR3 is 13 residues long. Germline V gene lookup returns CDR1 LGHDT and CDR2 YNNKEL (reference sequence). Here the CDR3 DNA reads TGTGCCAGCAGCTCTCGGGGGGCAGGGGGCTACACCTTC. Residues: CASSSRGAGGYTF.

V is TRBV29-1 and J is TRBJ1-2; D unresolved. The V and J ends lost 2 bases and 5 bases respectively, with 6 bases between them. The germline V gene encodes CDR1 SQVTM and CDR2 ANQGSEA. The CDR3 is 11 residues long. The CDR3, as DNA: TGCAGCGTTGAACAGAGGTATGGCTACACCTTC. Protein sequence: CSVEQRYGYTF.

The genes are TRBV29-1 and TRBJ1-1; D gene uncertain. CDR1 is SQVTM, CDR2 ANQGSEA, per germline. V was shortened by 3 bases and J by 0 bases, with 14 bases between the two germline ends. This CDR3 region has 15 residues. CDR3 residues: CSVDYSLGVNTEAFF. For the CDR3, the DNA is TGCAGCGTTGATTACAGCCTTGGGGTGAACACTGAAGCTTTCTTT. The variable domain in full, with the rest retrieved from reference TRBV29-1 and TRBJ1-1, is SAVISQKPSRDICQRGTSLTIQCQVDSQVTMMFWYRQQPGQSLTLIATANQGSEATYESGFVIDKFPISRPNLTFSTLTVSNMSPEDSSIYLCSVDYSLGVNTEAFFGQGTRLTVV.

V and J are TRBV12-5 and TRBJ1-3; 10 nucleotides align to TRBD1. CDR1 and CDR2 (germline): LGHNT, FRNRAP. This CDR3 comprises 21 residues. V trimming: 5 bases; J trimming: 0 bases; junction bases outside the gene matches: 19. The CDR3 DNA is TGTGCTAGTGGTCCCAGGACAGGGGGTTCTCGAACTCCGAGCTCTGGAAACACCATATATTTT. Translation: CASGPRTGGSRTPSSGNTIYF.

V gene TRBV5-6 combines with J gene TRBJ1-4, with D perhaps matching TRBD1 (6 bases). V was trimmed by 7 bases and J by 0 bases, leaving 10 bases between them. The V gene's germline CDR1 is SGHDT and CDR2 YYEEEE. This CDR3 contains 14 residues. The CDR3 reads CASSHRATNEKLFF. The CDR3 nucleotides are TGTGCCAGCTCGCACAGGGCAACTAATGAAAAACTGTTTTTT.

Of note for this clone: Other DNA sequences of this sample code for an identical CDR3. V gene TRBV5-6 combines with J gene TRBJ1-4, with a weak D call TRBD1 (5 bases). Trimming took 0 bases from V and 3 from J, leaving 6 bases between them. CDR1 and CDR2 from the germline V gene are SGHDT and YYEEEE. The CDR3 is made up of 14 amino acids. The CDR3 DNA sequence: TGTGCCAGCAGCTTGGGCAGGGCTAATGAAAAACTGTTTTTT. Its protein product is CASSLGRANEKLFF.

The rearrangement links TRBV6-5 to TRBJ1-5, with 8 bases identical to TRBD1. This CDR3 spans 15 amino acids. V shed 6 bases and J 7 bases; nucleotides not matched to a gene: 11. Per the germline V gene, CDR1 is MNHEY and CDR2 is SVGAGI. This CDR3 reads CASSPPGGLEQPQHF. The DNA of the CDR3 is TGTGCCAGCAGCCCCCCAGGGGGCCTGGAACAGCCCCAGCATTTT.

This clone was detected a few times. The rearrangement joins TRBV11-3 to TRBJ2-2; D possibly corresponds to TRBD1 (5 bases). With 5 bases removed from V and 1 base from J, the gap between germline ends came to 8 bases. The germline V gene has CDR1 SGHNT and CDR2 YENEEA. This CDR3 is 14 amino acids long. The CDR3 DNA reads as TGTGCCAGCAGCCCAGGACAGAACACCGGGGAGCTGTTTTTT. This gives the protein CASSPGQNTGELFF.

The chain recombines TRBV3-1 (or the pseudogene TRBV3-2) with TRBJ1-2; perhaps TRBD1 as D (5 bases). CDR1 LGHDT and CDR2 YNNKEL come from the germline V gene (reference sequence). The CDR3 loop spans 14 amino acids. With 2 bases removed from V and 3 bases from J, the gap between germline ends came to 10 bases. The CDR3 region is CASSQTGTYYGYTF. CDR3 sequence (DNA): TGTGCCAGCAGCCAAACCGGGACCTACTATGGCTACACCTTC.

The chain uses TRBV9 and TRBJ2-1, with TRBD2 identical over 7 bases. The CDR3 extends over 15 amino acids. V lost 0 bases, J lost 3 bases, and 3 bases stayed unmatched. The germline gives CDR1 SGDLS, CDR2 YYNGEE. The CDR3 sequence: CASSVGGDYYNEQFF. DNA of the CDR3: TGTGCCAGCAGCGTAGGAGGGGACTACTACAATGAGCAGTTCTTC.

The chain carries TRBV5-1 and TRBJ2-6, with D maybe TRBD1 (5 bases). In germline, CDR1 is SGHRS, CDR2 YFSETQ. This CDR3 contains 16 residues. V dropped 4 bases and J dropped 2 bases, with 13 bases sitting between them. CDR3 residues: CASSGRVSAGANVLTF. CDR3 bases: TGCGCCAGCAGCGGCAGGGTATCGGCTGGGGCCAACGTCCTGACTTTC.

This chain joins TRBV5-1 and TRBJ1-3; no reliable D call. V lost 8 bases to trimming and J lost 4 bases, with 25 bases between them. Germline values: CDR1 SGHRS, CDR2 YFSETQ. CDR3 length: 17 residues. For the CDR3, the DNA is TGCGCCAGATCCCTTGGTAGGGTTCAGGAGTACGGAAACACCATATATTTT. Translation gives CARSLGRVQEYGNTIYF. The full variable domain, completed using reference TRBV5-1 and TRBJ1-3, is KAGVTQTPRYLIKTRGQQVTLSCSPISGHRSVSWYQQTPGQGLQFLFEYFSETQRNKGNFPGRFSGRQFSNSRSEMNVSTLELGDSALYLCARSLGRVQEYGNTIYFGEGSWLTVV.

This sequence joins TRBV11-2 and TRBJ2-5; D is ambiguous. Trimming removed 1 base from V and 0 bases from J, with 6 bases in between. This CDR3 has 14 amino acids. Germline CDR1 is SGHAT and CDR2 is FQNNGV. As DNA, the CDR3 is TGTGCCAGCAGCTTAGTAGGCCACCAAGAGACCCAGTACTTC. Its translation: CASSLVGHQETQYF.